The entry that follows covers one TCR beta chain sequence. Antigen unknown. The source of the sample is a study of CD4 T cells in relation to SARS-CoV-2 and coronaviruses. Looked up from germline, CDR1 is GTSNPN and CDR2 is SVGIG (reference sequence). The length of the CDR3 is 13 residues. Trimming shortened V by 4 bases and J by 5 bases, and 14 bases separated the two germline ends. Assay: immunoSEQ multiplex PCR; the TCRdb copy retains only in-frame clones and omits some. The table has about 36,000 clones, roughly 80% seen once; the top ten hold 6% to 8%. Sorted naive or memory CD4+ cells met CEF peptides for over eight days.

Sequenced: naive CD4+ T cells from PBMCs, cultured in vitro. Subset specified: naive CD4+ T cells isolated by negative enrichment. The chain carries TRBV30 and TRBJ2-5; D perhaps matches TRBD1 (6 bases). This TCR was sampled from an adult with COVID-19. CDR3 in DNA: TGTGCCTGGAATTACAGGGCGAAGGAGACCCAGTACTTC. Its protein is CAWNYRAKETQYF.